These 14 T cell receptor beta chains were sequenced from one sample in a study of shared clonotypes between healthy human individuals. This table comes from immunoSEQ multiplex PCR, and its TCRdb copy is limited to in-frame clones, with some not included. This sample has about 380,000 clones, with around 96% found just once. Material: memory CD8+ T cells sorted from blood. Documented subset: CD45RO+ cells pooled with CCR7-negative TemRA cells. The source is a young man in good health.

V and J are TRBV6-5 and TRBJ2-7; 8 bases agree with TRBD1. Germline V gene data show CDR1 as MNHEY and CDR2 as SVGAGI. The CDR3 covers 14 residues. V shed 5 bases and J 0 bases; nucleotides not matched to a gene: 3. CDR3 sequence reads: CASSETGDSYEQYF. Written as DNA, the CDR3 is TGTGCCAGCAGTGAGACAGGGGACTCCTACGAGCAGTACTTC.

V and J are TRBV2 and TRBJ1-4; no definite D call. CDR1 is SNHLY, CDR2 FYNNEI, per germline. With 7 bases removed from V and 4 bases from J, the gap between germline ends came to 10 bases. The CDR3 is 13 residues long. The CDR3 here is CASIDPDNEKLFF. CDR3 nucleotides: TGTGCCAGCATCGACCCGGATAATGAAAAACTGTTTTTT.

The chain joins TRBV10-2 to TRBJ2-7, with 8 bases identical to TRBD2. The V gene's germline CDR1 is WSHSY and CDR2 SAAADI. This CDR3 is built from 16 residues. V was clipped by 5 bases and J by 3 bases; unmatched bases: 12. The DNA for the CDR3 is TGCGCCAGCAGTTCCCTTGGGGCTGCGGGGGGCTACGAGCAGTACTTC. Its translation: CASSSLGAAGGYEQYF.

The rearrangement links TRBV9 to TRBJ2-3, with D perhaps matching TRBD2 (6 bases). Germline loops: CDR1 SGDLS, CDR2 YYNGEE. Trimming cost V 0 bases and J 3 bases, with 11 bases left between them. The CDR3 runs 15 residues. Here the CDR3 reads CASSVAGVETDTQYF. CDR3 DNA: TGTGCCAGCAGCGTAGCGGGAGTAGAGACAGATACGCAGTATTTT.

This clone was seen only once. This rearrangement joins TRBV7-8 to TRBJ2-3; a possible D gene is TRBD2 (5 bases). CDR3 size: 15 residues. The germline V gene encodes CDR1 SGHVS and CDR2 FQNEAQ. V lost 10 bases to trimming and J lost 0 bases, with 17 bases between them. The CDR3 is CATARTLTSTDTQYF. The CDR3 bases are TGTGCCACAGCCCGGACTCTTACTAGCACAGATACGCAGTATTTT. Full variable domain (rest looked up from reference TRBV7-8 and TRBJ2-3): GAGVSQSPRYKVAKRGQDVALRCDPISGHVSLFWYQQALGQGPEFLTYFQNEAQLDKSGLPSDRFFAERPEGSVSTLKIQRTQQEDSAVYLCATARTLTSTDTQYFGPGTRLTVL.

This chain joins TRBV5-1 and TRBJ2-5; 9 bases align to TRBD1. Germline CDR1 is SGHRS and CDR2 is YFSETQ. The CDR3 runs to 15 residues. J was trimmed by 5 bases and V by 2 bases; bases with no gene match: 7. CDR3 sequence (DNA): TGCGCCAGCAGCTTTGCGCGGGACAGGGCGGAGACCCAGTACTTC. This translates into CASSFARDRAETQYF.

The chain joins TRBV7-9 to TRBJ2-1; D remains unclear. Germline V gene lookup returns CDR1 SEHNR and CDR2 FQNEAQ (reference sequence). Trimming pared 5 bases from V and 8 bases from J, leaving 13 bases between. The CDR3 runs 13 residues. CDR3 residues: CASSPGPGDEQFF. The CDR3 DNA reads TGTGCCAGCAGCCCAGGTCCGGGTGATGAGCAGTTCTTC. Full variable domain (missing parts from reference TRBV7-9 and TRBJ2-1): DTGVSQNPRHKITKRGQNVTFRCDPISEHNRLYWYRQTLGQGPEFLTYFQNEAQLEKSRLLSDRFSAERPKGSFSTLEIQRTEQGDSAMYLCASSPGPGDEQFFGPGTRLTVL.

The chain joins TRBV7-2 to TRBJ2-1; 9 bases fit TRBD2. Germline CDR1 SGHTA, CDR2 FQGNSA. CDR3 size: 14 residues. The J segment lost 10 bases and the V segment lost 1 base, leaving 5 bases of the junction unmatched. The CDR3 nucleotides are TGTGCCAGCAGCTTAGTCGGGACTAGCCCCGAGCAGTTCTTC. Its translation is CASSLVGTSPEQFF.

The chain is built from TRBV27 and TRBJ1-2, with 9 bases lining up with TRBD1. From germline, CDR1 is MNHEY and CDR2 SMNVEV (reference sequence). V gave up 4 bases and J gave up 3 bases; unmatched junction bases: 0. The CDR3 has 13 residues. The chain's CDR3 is CASSYRGHYGYTF. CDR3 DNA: TGTGCCAGCAGTTACAGGGGGCACTATGGCTACACCTTC.

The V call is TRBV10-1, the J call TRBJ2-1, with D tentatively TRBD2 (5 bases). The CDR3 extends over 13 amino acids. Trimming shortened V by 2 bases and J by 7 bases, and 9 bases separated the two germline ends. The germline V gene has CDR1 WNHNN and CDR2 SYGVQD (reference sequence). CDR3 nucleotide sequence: TGCGCCAGCAGTGAGCGACTAATGAATGAGCAGTTCTTC. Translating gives CASSERLMNEQFF.

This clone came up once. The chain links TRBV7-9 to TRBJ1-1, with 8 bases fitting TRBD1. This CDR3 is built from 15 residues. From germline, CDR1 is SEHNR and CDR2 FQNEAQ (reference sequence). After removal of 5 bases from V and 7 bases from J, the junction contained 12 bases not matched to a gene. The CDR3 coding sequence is TGTGCCAGCAGCCCAACCCGGGGGACAGGCTATGAAGCTTTCTTT. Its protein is CASSPTRGTGYEAFF.

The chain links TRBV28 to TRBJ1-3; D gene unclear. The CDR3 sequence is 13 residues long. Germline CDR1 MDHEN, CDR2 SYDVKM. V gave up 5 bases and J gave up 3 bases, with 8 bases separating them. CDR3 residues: CASSKTSGNTIYF. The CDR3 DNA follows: TGTGCCAGCAGTAAGACCAGTGGAAACACCATATATTTT.

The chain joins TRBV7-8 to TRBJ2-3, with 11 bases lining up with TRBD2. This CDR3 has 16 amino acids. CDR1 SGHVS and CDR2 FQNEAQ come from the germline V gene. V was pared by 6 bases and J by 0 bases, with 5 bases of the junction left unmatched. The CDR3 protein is CASRPTSGRSTDTQYF. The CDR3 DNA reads TGTGCCAGCAGACCTACTAGCGGGAGAAGCACAGATACGCAGTATTTT. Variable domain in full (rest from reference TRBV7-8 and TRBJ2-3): GAGVSQSPRYKVAKRGQDVALRCDPISGHVSLFWYQQALGQGPEFLTYFQNEAQLDKSGLPSDRFFAERPEGSVSTLKIQRTQQEDSAVYLCASRPTSGRSTDTQYFGPGTRLTVL.

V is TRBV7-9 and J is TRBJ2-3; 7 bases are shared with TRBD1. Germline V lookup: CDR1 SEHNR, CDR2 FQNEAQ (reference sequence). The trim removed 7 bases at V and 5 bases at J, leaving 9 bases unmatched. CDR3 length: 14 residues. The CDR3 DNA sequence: TGTGCCAGCACCCCGGGACAGACCATAGATACGCAGTATTTT. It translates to CASTPGQTIDTQYF.